This T cell receptor (beta chain) was found in a study of blood T cells in healthy people across ages. Study observations and caveats: Diversity estimates drawn from one million T cells were deemed underestimates. Per million T cells, TCR beta diversity dropped roughly linearly as age increased. No one knew whether donors had CMV, which possibly confounded expanded clonotype changes.

The authors ran a second PCR of about 7 to 11 cycles using a sample-barcoded 5' primer and a J-beta primer mix. TCRdb ran MiXCR on the 5' RACE reads and lists one entry per CDR3 protein. The sample lists about 730,000 distinct CDR3 sequences, 40% to 45% occurring once. Comments on this clonotype: What it binds is not known.

The CDR3 is 16 residues long. Trimming at V came to 1 base and at J to 2 bases, leaving 9 bases not matched to a gene. In germline, CDR1 is SQVTM, CDR2 ANQGSEA. This chain uses TRBV29-1 with TRBJ1-1; 8 bases are a match to TRBD1. The TCR sequence derives from a woman aged 55-69 years in good health. Input material: blood. The CDR3 bases are TGCAGCGTTGAAGCCCCGCAGGGGGCAGTTAACACTGAAGCTTTCTTT. It specifies CSVEAPQGAVNTEAFF.